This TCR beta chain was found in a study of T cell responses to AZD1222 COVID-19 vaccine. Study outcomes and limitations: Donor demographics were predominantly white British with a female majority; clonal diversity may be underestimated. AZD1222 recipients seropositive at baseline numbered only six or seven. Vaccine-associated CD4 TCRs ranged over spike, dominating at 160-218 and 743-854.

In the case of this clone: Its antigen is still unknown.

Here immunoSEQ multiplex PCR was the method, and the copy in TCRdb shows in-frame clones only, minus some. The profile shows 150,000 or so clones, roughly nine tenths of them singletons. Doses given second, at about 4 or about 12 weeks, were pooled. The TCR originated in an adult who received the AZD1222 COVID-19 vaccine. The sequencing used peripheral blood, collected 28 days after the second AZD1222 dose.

The CDR3 spells CAWTGAYNSPLHF. Here the CDR3 DNA reads TGTGCCTGGACAGGGGCCTATAATTCACCCCTCCACTTT. The chain combines TRBV30 with TRBJ1-6; possibly TRBD1 for D (6 bases). V gave up 4 bases and J gave up 2 bases, with 6 bases separating them. This CDR3 region has 13 residues. Looked up from germline, CDR1 is GTSNPN and CDR2 is SVGIG (reference sequence). The complete variable domain, with remaining parts taken from reference TRBV30 and TRBJ1-6, reads SQTIHQWPATLVQPVGSPLSLECTVEGTSNPNLYWYRQAAGRGLQLLFYSVGIGQISSEVPQNLSASRPQDRQFILSSKKLLLSDSGFYLCAWTGAYNSPLHFGNGTRLTVT.